These T cell receptor beta chains were read from a single sample in a study of blood T cell repertoires in COVID-19. Assay: immunoSEQ multiplex PCR; the TCRdb copy retains only in-frame clones and omits some. The sample lists some 200,000 clones, 84% occurring once. Specimen: peripheral blood. Every receptor here comes from a man between 50 and 59 years old with active or convalescent COVID-19. Both conserved end residues are part of each CDR3. Fields, in order: clone size, D gene, J gene, V gene, CDR3 protein, CDR3 DNA. The D gene is left open where the match is weak. The listing skips clone size in some rows; elsewhere it reads once, few, many or a size class.

clone_size: -
d_call: -
j_call: TRBJ2-7
v_call: TRBV6-6
cdr3_aa: CASKSGDVYEQYF
cdr3_nt: TGTGCCAGCAAGTCCGGGGATGTCTACGAGCAGTACTTC

clone_size: -
d_call: TRBD1
j_call: TRBJ2-7
v_call: TRBV5-1
cdr3_aa: CASSHGQGPYGKQYF
cdr3_nt: TGCGCCAGCAGCCACGGACAGGGGCCGTACGGGAAGCAGTACTTC

clone_size: -
d_call: -
j_call: TRBJ1-1
v_call: TRBV6-2/TRBV6-3
cdr3_aa: CASSYSYTEAFF
cdr3_nt: TGTGCCAGCAGTTACTCCTACACTGAAGCTTTCTTT

clone_size: -
d_call: TRBD1
j_call: TRBJ1-5
v_call: TRBV7-2
cdr3_aa: CASSLGQGNQPQHF
cdr3_nt: TGTGCCAGCAGCTTGGGACAGGGGAATCAGCCCCAGCATTTT

clone_size: few
d_call: -
j_call: TRBJ1-1
v_call: TRBV2
cdr3_aa: CASSDGTNTEAFF
cdr3_nt: TGTGCCAGCAGTGATGGCACGAACACTGAAGCTTTCTTT

clone_size: -
d_call: TRBD2
j_call: TRBJ2-1
v_call: TRBV10-3
cdr3_aa: CAISESLGGEQFF
cdr3_nt: TGTGCCATCAGTGAGTCGCTGGGAGGGGAGCAGTTCTTC

clone_size: -
d_call: -
j_call: TRBJ1-2
v_call: TRBV28
cdr3_aa: CASSLLGGLNYGYTF
cdr3_nt: TGTGCCAGCAGTTTATTAGGCGGCCTGAACTATGGCTACACCTTC

clone_size: -
d_call: TRBD1
j_call: TRBJ1-5
v_call: TRBV20-1
cdr3_aa: CSASSGTGGGSNQPQHF
cdr3_nt: TGCAGTGCTAGTTCTGGGACAGGGGGAGGTAGCAATCAGCCCCAGCATTTT

clone_size: -
d_call: TRBD1
j_call: TRBJ1-2
v_call: TRBV29-1
cdr3_aa: CSVTAGDRLYGYTF
cdr3_nt: TGCAGCGTCACCGCCGGGGACAGACTCTATGGCTACACCTTC

clone_size: -
d_call: TRBD2
j_call: TRBJ2-1
v_call: TRBV28
cdr3_aa: CASSLGPGGGSSYNEQFF
cdr3_nt: TGTGCCAGCAGTTTGGGCCCTGGTGGCGGGAGCTCCTACAATGAGCAGTTCTTC

clone_size: -
d_call: -
j_call: TRBJ1-6
v_call: TRBV18
cdr3_aa: CASSSLSSYNSPLHF
cdr3_nt: TGTGCCAGCTCATCCCTAAGCTCCTATAATTCACCCCTCCACTTT

clone_size: -
d_call: -
j_call: TRBJ1-2
v_call: TRBV7-8
cdr3_aa: CASSLGQTNYGYTF
cdr3_nt: TGTGCCAGCAGCTTAGGACAGACTAACTATGGCTACACCTTC

clone_size: -
d_call: TRBD1
j_call: TRBJ2-7
v_call: TRBV9
cdr3_aa: CASSVGQGVYEQYF
cdr3_nt: TGTGCCAGCAGCGTAGGACAGGGAGTCTACGAGCAGTACTTC

clone_size: -
d_call: -
j_call: TRBJ1-1
v_call: TRBV29-1
cdr3_aa: CSVDTGYRTEAFF
cdr3_nt: TGCAGCGTGGATACAGGGTATCGGACTGAAGCTTTCTTT

clone_size: -
d_call: -
j_call: TRBJ2-5
v_call: TRBV19
cdr3_aa: CASSTQETQYF
cdr3_nt: TGTGCCAGTAGTACGCAAGAGACCCAGTACTTC

clone_size: -
d_call: TRBD2
j_call: TRBJ2-1
v_call: TRBV18
cdr3_aa: CASSLAGGIYNEQFF
cdr3_nt: TGTGCCAGCTCCCTAGCGGGAGGTATTTACAATGAGCAGTTCTTC

clone_size: -
d_call: -
j_call: TRBJ1-5
v_call: TRBV18
cdr3_aa: CASSPAQGPIQPQHF
cdr3_nt: TGTGCCAGCTCACCAGCACAGGGCCCTATTCAGCCCCAGCATTTT

clone_size: -
d_call: -
j_call: TRBJ1-2
v_call: TRBV7-2
cdr3_aa: CASSLDGGNYGYTF
cdr3_nt: TGTGCCAGCAGCTTAGATGGGGGGAACTATGGCTACACCTTC

clone_size: -
d_call: TRBD1
j_call: TRBJ2-1
v_call: TRBV24-1
cdr3_aa: CATSDPGQGALNQFF
cdr3_nt: TGTGCCACCAGTGACCCTGGACAGGGGGCGCTCAACCAGTTCTTC

clone_size: -
d_call: -
j_call: TRBJ1-3
v_call: TRBV4-3
cdr3_aa: CASSQDSQGGGNTIYF
cdr3_nt: TGCGCCAGCAGCCAAGATTCGCAGGGTGGAGGAAACACCATATATTTT

clone_size: -
d_call: -
j_call: TRBJ2-5
v_call: TRBV27
cdr3_aa: CASSLNGGGTQYF
cdr3_nt: TGTGCCAGCAGTTTAAATGGAGGAGGGACCCAGTACTTC

clone_size: -
d_call: -
j_call: TRBJ2-5
v_call: TRBV18
cdr3_aa: CASSRSRANQETQYF
cdr3_nt: TGTGCCAGCTCACGGTCCAGGGCCAACCAAGAGACCCAGTACTTC

clone_size: -
d_call: TRBD1
j_call: TRBJ1-1
v_call: TRBV7-2
cdr3_aa: CASSFTRTGVLAFF
cdr3_nt: TGTGCCAGCAGCTTTACCCGGACAGGGGTGCTTGCTTTCTTT

clone_size: -
d_call: TRBD2
j_call: TRBJ2-2
v_call: TRBV28
cdr3_aa: CASTPHTSGGFGELFF
cdr3_nt: TGTGCCAGCACCCCTCACACTAGCGGGGGTTTTGGGGAGCTGTTTTTT

clone_size: few
d_call: -
j_call: TRBJ1-2
v_call: TRBV20-1
cdr3_aa: CSAQDNYGYTF
cdr3_nt: TGCAGTGCCCAAGACAATTATGGCTACACCTTC

clone_size: -
d_call: -
j_call: TRBJ1-4
v_call: TRBV10-1
cdr3_aa: CASGTGSFNEKLFF
cdr3_nt: TGCGCCAGCGGAACAGGGAGCTTTAATGAAAAACTGTTTTTT

clone_size: -
d_call: TRBD1
j_call: TRBJ2-7
v_call: TRBV9
cdr3_aa: CASSPWGTGSTYEQYF
cdr3_nt: TGTGCCAGCAGCCCCTGGGGGACAGGGTCGACCTACGAGCAGTACTTC

clone_size: -
d_call: TRBD1
j_call: TRBJ1-1
v_call: TRBV6-4
cdr3_aa: CASRRQGDTEAFF
cdr3_nt: TGTGCCAGCAGGAGACAGGGCGACACTGAAGCTTTCTTT

clone_size: -
d_call: TRBD1
j_call: TRBJ1-2
v_call: TRBV2
cdr3_aa: CASSRQGGLYGYTF
cdr3_nt: TGTGCCAGCAGCCGACAGGGGGGTCTATATGGCTACACCTTC

clone_size: -
d_call: TRBD2
j_call: TRBJ2-3
v_call: TRBV10-3
cdr3_aa: CAIRGGRGNTDTQYF
cdr3_nt: TGTGCCATACGCGGGGGGAGGGGAAACACAGATACGCAGTATTTT

clone_size: few
d_call: TRBD1
j_call: TRBJ1-5
v_call: TRBV7-2
cdr3_aa: CASSYGTATNQPQHF
cdr3_nt: TGTGCCAGCAGCTATGGGACAGCAACCAATCAGCCCCAGCATTTT

clone_size: -
d_call: -
j_call: TRBJ1-1
v_call: TRBV18
cdr3_aa: CASSPLAGDTEAFF
cdr3_nt: TGTGCCAGCTCACCATTAGCAGGGGACACTGAAGCTTTCTTT

clone_size: -
d_call: TRBD2
j_call: TRBJ2-3
v_call: TRBV5-1
cdr3_aa: CASSLGLAGTDTQYF
cdr3_nt: TGCGCCAGCAGCTTGGGACTAGCCGGCACAGATACGCAGTATTTT

clone_size: -
d_call: TRBD2
j_call: TRBJ2-5
v_call: TRBV6-2/TRBV6-3
cdr3_aa: CASSATSGSNQETQYF
cdr3_nt: TGTGCCAGCAGTGCCACTAGCGGGAGTAACCAAGAGACCCAGTACTTC

clone_size: -
d_call: TRBD2
j_call: TRBJ2-7
v_call: TRBV10-2
cdr3_aa: CASSDVGTSQYEQYF
cdr3_nt: TGCGCCAGCAGTGATGTGGGGACTAGTCAGTACGAGCAGTACTTC

clone_size: once
d_call: TRBD2
j_call: TRBJ2-7
v_call: TRBV7-9
cdr3_aa: CASSLSRLAGPYEQYF
cdr3_nt: TGTGCCAGCAGCTTAAGCCGACTAGCGGGACCCTACGAGCAGTACTTC

clone_size: -
d_call: TRBD1
j_call: TRBJ1-2
v_call: TRBV18
cdr3_aa: CASSQQGVVGYTF
cdr3_nt: TGTGCCAGCTCCCAACAGGGGGTGGTTGGCTACACCTTC

clone_size: -
d_call: -
j_call: TRBJ2-7
v_call: TRBV5-8
cdr3_aa: CASSLGGDVAYEQYF
cdr3_nt: TGTGCCAGCAGCTTAGGCGGGGACGTAGCCTACGAGCAGTACTTC

clone_size: once
d_call: TRBD2
j_call: TRBJ2-1
v_call: TRBV27
cdr3_aa: CASSFSGPYNEQFF
cdr3_nt: TGTGCCAGCAGCTTTAGCGGGCCCTACAATGAGCAGTTCTTC

clone_size: -
d_call: TRBD1
j_call: TRBJ2-5
v_call: TRBV4-1
cdr3_aa: CASSQGGQGRGTQYF
cdr3_nt: TGCGCCAGCAGCCAAGGTGGACAGGGGCGGGGGACCCAGTACTTC

clone_size: -
d_call: -
j_call: TRBJ2-3
v_call: TRBV5-1
cdr3_aa: CASSKTGWDTQYF
cdr3_nt: TGCGCCAGCAGCAAAACAGGGTGGGATACGCAGTATTTT

clone_size: -
d_call: TRBD2
j_call: TRBJ2-7
v_call: TRBV6-5
cdr3_aa: CASSISSGVSYEQYF
cdr3_nt: TGTGCCAGCAGTATATCTAGCGGGGTCTCCTACGAGCAGTACTTC

clone_size: -
d_call: TRBD1
j_call: TRBJ1-5
v_call: TRBV27
cdr3_aa: CASNLMGVWDSDNQPQHF
cdr3_nt: TGTGCCAGCAACCTTATGGGGGTATGGGACAGTGACAATCAGCCCCAGCATTTT

clone_size: -
d_call: TRBD1
j_call: TRBJ1-5
v_call: TRBV28
cdr3_aa: CASSSRQGANQPQHF
cdr3_nt: TGTGCCAGCAGCTCCCGGCAGGGGGCTAATCAGCCCCAGCATTTT

clone_size: -
d_call: -
j_call: TRBJ1-2
v_call: TRBV27
cdr3_aa: CASSKTGTIYGYTF
cdr3_nt: TGTGCCAGCAGTAAAACCGGGACAATCTATGGCTACACCTTC

clone_size: -
d_call: TRBD1
j_call: TRBJ1-1
v_call: TRBV7-2
cdr3_aa: CASSPLRGRTEAFF
cdr3_nt: TGTGCCAGCAGCCCCCTCAGGGGGCGGACTGAAGCTTTCTTT

clone_size: -
d_call: TRBD2
j_call: TRBJ2-7
v_call: TRBV28
cdr3_aa: CASSFGWPGGSSYEQYF
cdr3_nt: TGTGCCAGCAGTTTCGGCTGGCCTGGCGGGAGTTCCTACGAGCAGTACTTC

clone_size: -
d_call: TRBD1
j_call: TRBJ1-1
v_call: TRBV6-5
cdr3_aa: CASHNLDRGDTEAFF
cdr3_nt: TGTGCCAGTCATAACCTCGACAGGGGAGATACTGAAGCTTTCTTT

clone_size: -
d_call: -
j_call: TRBJ1-2
v_call: TRBV5-4
cdr3_aa: CASSLGRGNYGYTF
cdr3_nt: TGTGCCAGCAGCCTGGGGCGGGGGAACTATGGCTACACCTTC

clone_size: -
d_call: -
j_call: TRBJ2-5
v_call: TRBV3-1/TRBV3-2
cdr3_aa: CASSRAGAKTQYF
cdr3_nt: TGTGCCAGCAGCCGCGCTGGGGCGAAGACCCAGTACTTC

clone_size: few
d_call: -
j_call: TRBJ2-7
v_call: TRBV2
cdr3_aa: CASTTITGAGVHEQYF
cdr3_nt: TGTGCCAGCACTACAATCACGGGGGCGGGAGTCCACGAGCAGTACTTC

clone_size: -
d_call: -
j_call: TRBJ1-2
v_call: TRBV10-3
cdr3_aa: CAISEGAGDYGYTF
cdr3_nt: TGTGCCATCAGTGAAGGGGCAGGGGACTATGGCTACACCTTC

clone_size: many
d_call: -
j_call: TRBJ2-7
v_call: TRBV4-3
cdr3_aa: CASSQDWDSSYEQYF
cdr3_nt: TGCGCCAGCAGCCAAGATTGGGACTCCTCCTACGAGCAGTACTTC

clone_size: -
d_call: -
j_call: TRBJ2-5
v_call: TRBV12-3/TRBV12-4
cdr3_aa: CASSPGGETQYF
cdr3_nt: TGTGCCAGCAGTCCTGGGGGGGAGACCCAGTACTTC

clone_size: once
d_call: TRBD1
j_call: TRBJ2-5
v_call: TRBV7-8
cdr3_aa: CASSFYPTGSEIQETQYF
cdr3_nt: TGTGCCAGCAGCTTTTACCCGACAGGGTCAGAAATACAAGAGACCCAGTACTTC